These 32 T cell receptor beta chains originate from one sample sequenced in a study of T cell responses to AZD1222 COVID-19 vaccine. TCRdb keeps only in-frame clones here, not all; method: immunoSEQ multiplex PCR. The sample has 120,000 to 150,000 clones; more than 80% are singletons. The sample consisted of peripheral blood, taken on day 0 of AZD1222 vaccination. These receptors were obtained from an adult in good health.

In DNA form, the CDR3 reads TGCAGTGCTAGTTGGGCCAGGACAGGCTTCCACGAGCAGTACTTC. Translating gives CSASWARTGFHEQYF. V and J are TRBV20-1 and TRBJ2-7; TRBD1 matches at 7 bases. J was trimmed by 5 bases and V by 3 bases; bases with no gene match: 13. This CDR3 region has 15 residues. Germline CDR1 and CDR2: DFQATT and SNEGSKA (reference sequence).

The chain has TRBV18 and TRBJ2-2, with 8 bases lining up with TRBD2. Germline CDR1 is KGHSH and CDR2 is LQKENI. The CDR3 extends over 19 amino acids. V shed 0 bases, J shed 0 bases, and the junction held 9 bases outside the gene matches. CDR3 protein: CASSPPGTCGRTNTGELFF. Here the CDR3 DNA reads TGTGCCAGCTCACCACCCGGGACTTGCGGGAGGACGAACACCGGGGAGCTGTTTTTT.

The chain uses TRBV14 and TRBJ1-1; D possibly corresponds to TRBD1 (5 bases). The CDR3 length is 15 residues. Per germline, CDR1 SGHDN and CDR2 FVKESK. Trimming stripped 4 bases from V and 5 bases from J, with 17 bases between. The CDR3 reads CASSLWGEGRTEAFF. For the CDR3, the DNA is TGTGCCAGCAGCCTGTGGGGCGAAGGGCGTACTGAAGCTTTCTTT.

The chain recombines TRBV18 with TRBJ1-4, with TRBD1 as a possible D gene (5 bases). Germline values: CDR1 KGHSH, CDR2 LQKENI. This CDR3 has 16 residues. Between the trimmed V and J ends, which lost 3 bases and 3 bases, there was a span of 14 bases. As DNA, the CDR3 is TGTGCCAGCTCACCTGACCCAGGGTACCCTAATGAAAAACTGTTTTTT. Its protein is CASSPDPGYPNEKLFF.

This chain uses TRBV6-2 or TRBV6-3 with TRBJ2-7; the match to TRBD1 covers 9 bases. Germline V gene data show CDR1 as MNHEY and CDR2 as SVGEGT. The CDR3 spans 17 residues. The junction had 9 bases not matched to a gene; V was cut back by 2 bases and J by 1 base. The CDR3 reads CASSYPLPGQGSYEQYF. Here the CDR3 DNA reads TGTGCCAGCAGTTACCCACTACCGGGACAGGGATCCTACGAGCAGTACTTC.

J is TRBJ1-2 and V is TRBV7-9; D not certain. Trimming removed 2 bases at V and 3 bases at J, with 22 bases between. CDR1 and CDR2 (germline): SEHNR, FQNEAQ (reference sequence). The CDR3 has 18 amino acids. The CDR3 nucleotides read TGTGCCAGCAGCTTACTTTTCCGCACTGCCAACATGGACTATGGCTACACCTTC. Amino acid sequence: CASSLLFRTANMDYGYTF.

CDR3 loop: CASSLMSPLGEQYF. DNA of the CDR3: TGTGCCAGCAGTTTAATGTCCCCTCTTGGCGAGCAGTACTTC. The V call is TRBV27, the J call TRBJ2-7; D unresolved. Trimming stripped 2 bases from V and 6 bases from J, with 14 bases between. Germline CDR1 is MNHEY and CDR2 is SMNVEV (reference sequence). There are 14 residues in the CDR3.

This CDR3 is CASSNKNQPQHF. CDR3 nucleotides: TGTGCCAGCAGCAACAAGAATCAGCCCCAGCATTTT. The chain uses TRBV3-1 (or the pseudogene TRBV3-2) and TRBJ1-5, with D unresolved. CDR3 size: 12 residues. The V gene's germline CDR1 is LGHDT and CDR2 YNNKEL (reference sequence). V was shortened by 5 bases and J by 4 bases, with 6 bases between the two germline ends.

This clone was recorded once. Here the CDR3 reads CASSFIQGNRGSYEQYF. The CDR3 nucleotides are TGTGCCAGCAGCTTCATACAGGGGAACCGGGGCTCCTACGAGCAGTACTTC. The V call is TRBV7-2, the J call TRBJ2-7, with 7 positions matching TRBD1. The V segment lost 3 bases and the J segment 0 bases; nucleotides outside the gene matches: 11. The CDR3 runs to 17 residues. Germline V gives CDR1 SGHTA, CDR2 FQGNSA.

V is TRBV7-3 and J is TRBJ2-2; 12 bases agree with TRBD2. CDR1 SGHTA and CDR2 FQGTGA come from the germline V gene. The CDR3 runs to 18 residues. V was clipped by 6 bases and J by 3 bases; unmatched bases: 11. This CDR3 is CASSFQTSGSGYTGELFF. As DNA, the CDR3 is TGTGCCAGCAGTTTTCAGACTAGCGGGAGCGGTTACACCGGGGAGCTGTTTTTT.

This chain joins TRBV5-1 and TRBJ2-3; tentative D call: TRBD1 (5 bases). Germline V gene sequence: CDR1 SGHRS, CDR2 YFSETQ. Trimming took 4 bases from V and 0 from J, leaving 12 bases between them. The CDR3 has 15 amino acids. The CDR3 loop is CASSLGPPSTDTQYF. CDR3 DNA: TGCGCCAGCAGCCTGGGGCCACCTAGCACAGATACGCAGTATTTT. Complete variable domain (other parts from reference TRBV5-1 and TRBJ2-3): KAGVTQTPRYLIKTRGQQVTLSCSPISGHRSVSWYQQTPGQGLQFLFEYFSETQRNKGNFPGRFSGRQFSNSRSEMNVSTLELGDSALYLCASSLGPPSTDTQYFGPGTRLTVL.

This clone was found once. The chain links TRBV10-3 to TRBJ1-1; D uncertain. Between the trimmed V and J ends, which lost 2 bases and 0 bases, there was a span of 4 bases. Germline CDR1 is ENHRY and CDR2 is SYGVKD. The length of the CDR3 is 13 residues. CDR3 region: CAISEGVNTEAFF. CDR3 nucleotides: TGTGCCATCAGTGAGGGCGTGAACACTGAAGCTTTCTTT.

The rearrangement uses TRBV7-2 and TRBJ2-7; D not resolved. This CDR3 is built from 12 residues. The germline V gene encodes CDR1 SGHTA and CDR2 FQGNSA. The V end lost 2 bases, the J end lost 7 bases, and 9 bases lay between the germline ends. The CDR3 sequence: CASSLSPGEQYF. CDR3 bases: TGTGCCAGCAGCTTATCCCCCGGGGAGCAGTACTTC.

This chain connects TRBV6-5 to TRBJ2-7; D gene unclear. This CDR3 comprises 14 residues. The germline gives CDR1 MNHEY, CDR2 SVGAGI. V gave up 10 bases and J gave up 2 bases, with 18 bases separating them. The CDR3, as DNA: TGTGCCACCCGTTCAGTCTACCCCCCCTACGAGCAGTACTTC. Its translation: CATRSVYPPYEQYF.

The chain carries TRBV28 and TRBJ1-4; perhaps TRBD1 as D (5 bases). CDR1 MDHEN and CDR2 SYDVKM come from the germline V gene. V was cut by 5 bases and J by 4 bases, with 17 bases left in between. The CDR3 has 16 residues. The CDR3 here is CASSPPGPLFNEKLFF. DNA of the CDR3: TGTGCCAGCAGTCCCCCGGGGCCTCTTTTTAATGAAAAACTGTTTTTT.

The chain links TRBV7-2 to TRBJ1-2; D uncertain. Germline assignment: CDR1 SGHTA and CDR2 FQGNSA. V shed 5 bases and J shed 6 bases, with 16 bases lying between them. The CDR3 runs to 14 residues. CDR3 sequence: CASSPPGSPHGYTF. CDR3 coding DNA: TGTGCCAGCAGCCCCCCAGGCTCCCCCCATGGCTACACCTTC. Full variable domain (rest looked up from reference TRBV7-2 and TRBJ1-2): GAGVSQSPSNKVTEKGKDVELRCDPISGHTALYWYRQSLGQGLEFLIYFQGNSAPDKSGLPSDRFSAERTGGSVSTLTIQRTQQEDSAVYLCASSPPGSPHGYTFGSGTRLTVV.

This rearrangement joins TRBV29-1 to TRBJ2-5; TRBD1 agrees at 11 bases. After removal of 6 bases from V and 5 bases from J, the junction contained 11 bases not matched to a gene. The CDR3 runs to 15 residues. Germline V gives CDR1 SQVTM, CDR2 ANQGSEA. The CDR3 nucleotides are TGCAGCGTAGACCGGGACAGGGGGGCGGAGGAGACCCAGTACTTC. Amino acid sequence: CSVDRDRGAEETQYF.

The chain couples TRBV28 to TRBJ2-6; 9 bases align to TRBD1. CDR3 length: 18 residues. Germline values: CDR1 MDHEN, CDR2 SYDVKM. Unmatched junction bases numbered 8, after V lost 5 bases and J lost 0 bases. CDR3 sequence: CASSPLGTGISGANVLTF. DNA of the CDR3: TGTGCCAGCAGTCCTTTAGGGACAGGGATCTCTGGGGCCAACGTCCTGACTTTC. Full variable domain (rest looked up from reference TRBV28 and TRBJ2-6): DVKVTQSSRYLVKRTGEKVFLECVQDMDHENMFWYRQDPGLGLRLIYFSYDVKMKEKGDIPEGYSVSREKKERFSLILESASTNQTSMYLCASSPLGTGISGANVLTFGAGSRLTVL.

The chain is built from TRBV5-4 and TRBJ1-2; 8 bases align to TRBD1. V was clipped by 3 bases and J by 6 bases; unmatched bases: 13. This CDR3 has 16 amino acids. Germline V gives CDR1 SGHNT, CDR2 YYREEE (reference sequence). The CDR3 protein is CASSSGTGVFYDGYTF. The CDR3 DNA sequence: TGTGCCAGCAGCTCCGGGACAGGCGTGTTCTATGATGGCTACACCTTC.

The chain links TRBV7-2 to TRBJ1-4, with D unclear. Germline V CDR1 and CDR2: SGHTA, FQGNSA. The CDR3 runs 13 residues. Deletions cut 1 base from V and 4 bases from J, with 4 bases between. CDR3 sequence: CASSLGYNEKLFF. The CDR3 region has the DNA TGTGCCAGCAGCTTAGGTTATAATGAAAAACTGTTTTTT.

The gene calls are TRBV5-1 and TRBJ1-2; D perhaps matches TRBD1 (6 bases). The length of the CDR3 is 16 residues. Germline-derived CDR1 and CDR2 are SGHRS and YFSETQ. Trimming took 0 bases from V and 0 from J, leaving 12 bases between them. In DNA, the CDR3 is TGCGCCAGCAGCTTGGGTGCAGGGGTTTCTAACTATGGCTACACCTTC. Translated, it gives CASSLGAGVSNYGYTF.

V is TRBV5-4 and J is TRBJ2-7; either TRBD1 or TRBD2 may supply D (6 bases each). V was clipped by 3 bases and J by 4 bases, with 20 bases between them. CDR3 length: 16 amino acids. Germline values: CDR1 SGHNT, CDR2 YYREEE (reference sequence). The CDR3 here is CASSSFGGGRRYEQYF. The CDR3 DNA reads as TGTGCCAGCAGCTCATTCGGAGGGGGGCGCAGGTACGAGCAGTACTTC.

The chain links TRBV6-5 to TRBJ1-1; TRBD1 matches at 7 bases. Germline CDR1 and CDR2: MNHEY and SVGAGI. This CDR3 region has 12 residues. V dropped 7 bases and J dropped 7; count of bases not matched to a gene: 6. The CDR3: CASTRQGGEAFF. The CDR3 coding sequence is TGTGCCAGCACCAGACAGGGCGGTGAAGCTTTCTTT.

V gene TRBV11-1 combines with J gene TRBJ2-7; TRBD2 aligns across 8 bases. With V trimmed by 4 bases and J by 4 bases, 6 bases remained unmatched. From germline, CDR1 is SGHAT and CDR2 FQDESV (reference sequence). The CDR3 covers 14 residues. The CDR3 sequence is CASSSLGGGYEQYF. CDR3 nucleotide sequence: TGTGCCAGCAGCTCCCTAGGCGGGGGGTACGAGCAGTACTTC.

This clone was detected once. The gene calls are TRBV6-5 and TRBJ2-7; the D gene could be TRBD1 or TRBD2 (5 bases each). Trimming left V 6 bases short and J 3 bases short, with 18 bases between. Germline values: CDR1 MNHEY, CDR2 SVGAGI. The CDR3 runs 15 residues. CDR3 in amino acids: CASSSSRDGVYEQYF. CDR3 bases: TGTGCCAGCAGCTCCTCCCGGGACGGAGTCTACGAGCAGTACTTC.

This clone was counted only a few times. The chain links TRBV29-1 to TRBJ1-5, with 10 positions matching TRBD1. CDR3 length: 12 amino acids. Trimming took 6 bases from V and 4 from J; bases not matched to a gene: 0. Germline-derived CDR1 and CDR2 are SQVTM and ANQGSEA. CDR3 DNA: TGCAGCGTGGGACAGGGGAATCAGCCCCAGCATTTT. It codes for CSVGQGNQPQHF.

The V gene is TRBV19, the J gene TRBJ2-1; 9 nucleotides agree with TRBD1. With V trimmed by 4 bases and J by 0 bases, 7 bases remained unmatched. This CDR3 comprises 17 residues. Germline V CDR1 and CDR2: LNHDA, SQIVND (reference sequence). The CDR3 nucleotides are TGTGCCAGTAGTACCTGGGACAGGGCCCTCTCCTACAATGAGCAGTTCTTC. This sequence encodes CASSTWDRALSYNEQFF. The variable domain in full, with the rest retrieved from reference TRBV19 and TRBJ2-1, is DGGITQSPKYLFRKEGQNVTLSCEQNLNHDAMYWYRQDPGQGLRLIYYSQIVNDFQKGDIAEGYSVSREKKESFPLTVTSAQKNPTAFYLCASSTWDRALSYNEQFFGPGTRLTVL.

The rearrangement links TRBV5-4 to TRBJ2-3, with TRBD2 identical over 9 bases. Germline CDR1 and CDR2: SGHNT and YYREEE (reference sequence). J was trimmed by 6 bases and V by 0 bases; bases with no gene match: 5. The CDR3 runs 15 residues. The CDR3 protein is CASSLGGGATDTQYF. CDR3 nucleotides: TGTGCCAGCAGCTTGGGCGGGGGGGCCACGGATACGCAGTATTTT.

This chain connects TRBV7-9 to TRBJ1-3, with no clear D. With 1 base removed from V and 16 bases from J, the gap between germline ends came to 14 bases. Germline V gene sequence: CDR1 SEHNR, CDR2 FQNEAQ (reference sequence). This CDR3 contains 12 residues. The CDR3 sequence: CASSLGVNLLYF. CDR3 coding DNA: TGTGCCAGCAGCTTAGGGGTGAATCTTTTGTATTTT. The variable domain in full, with the rest retrieved from reference TRBV7-9 and TRBJ1-3, is DTGVSQNPRHKITKRGQNVTFRCDPISEHNRLYWYRQTLGQGPEFLTYFQNEAQLEKSRLLSDRFSAERPKGSFSTLEIQRTEQGDSAMYLCASSLGVNLLYFGEGSWLTVV.

A note on this clone: The same CDR3 also results from other DNA sequences found in this sample. V usage is TRBV24-1 and J usage is TRBJ2-3, with D hard to call. Trimming removed 2 bases from V and 2 bases from J, with 1 base in between. CDR3 size: 12 residues. The V gene's germline CDR1 is KGHDR and CDR2 SFDVKD. CDR3 sequence (DNA): TGTGCCACCAGTGATTACACAGATACGCAGTATTTT. It translates to CATSDYTDTQYF.

V and J are TRBV27 and TRBJ1-6, with 7 bases matching TRBD1. Trimming took 2 bases from V and 8 from J; bases not matched to a gene: 6. CDR1 and CDR2 from the germline V gene are MNHEY and SMNVEV (reference sequence). The CDR3 extends over 15 amino acids. This chain's CDR3 is CASSLTRQGHSPLHF. For the CDR3, the DNA is TGTGCCAGCAGTTTAACGAGACAGGGCCATTCACCCCTCCACTTT.

This rearrangement joins TRBV19 to TRBJ2-3, with 8 bases lining up with TRBD2. The CDR3 contains 16 residues. Germline lookup yields CDR1 LNHDA and CDR2 SQIVND (reference sequence). V was clipped by 4 bases and J by 4 bases; unmatched bases: 10. This CDR3 is CASSTRGGRSADTQYF. The CDR3 DNA reads as TGTGCCAGTAGTACCCGCGGGGGGCGCTCGGCAGATACGCAGTATTTT.